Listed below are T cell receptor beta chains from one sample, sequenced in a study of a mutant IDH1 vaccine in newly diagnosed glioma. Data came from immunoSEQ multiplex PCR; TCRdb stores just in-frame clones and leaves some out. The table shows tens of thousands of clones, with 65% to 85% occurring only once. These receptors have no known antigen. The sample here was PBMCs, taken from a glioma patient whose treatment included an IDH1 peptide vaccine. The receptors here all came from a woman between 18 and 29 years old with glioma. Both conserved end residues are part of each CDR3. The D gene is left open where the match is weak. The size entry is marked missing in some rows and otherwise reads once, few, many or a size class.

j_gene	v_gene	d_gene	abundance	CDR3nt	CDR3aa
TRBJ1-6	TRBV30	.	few	TGTGCCTGGAGTGTATCAAGCGGCTCACCCCTCCACTTT	CAWSVSSGSPLHF
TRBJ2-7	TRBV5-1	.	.	TGCGCCAGCAGCCCCGGACAGCACCTCGGTCTTGCCGAGCAGTACTTC	CASSPGQHLGLAEQYF
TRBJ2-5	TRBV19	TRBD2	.	TGTGCCAGTAGCCAAACTAGCGGGTTAGCCGTGGAGACCCAGTACTTC	CASSQTSGLAVETQYF
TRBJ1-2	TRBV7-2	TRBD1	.	TGTGCCAGCAGCAACAGACAGGGGGGTGGCTACACCTTC	CASSNRQGGGYTF
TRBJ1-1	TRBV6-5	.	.	TGTGCCAGCAGACTACTGAACCGGGACCATAACGAAGCTTTCTTT	CASRLLNRDHNEAFF
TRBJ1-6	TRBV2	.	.	TGTGCCAGCAGTGGACAGGCCTCGAATTCACCCCTCCACTTT	CASSGQASNSPLHF
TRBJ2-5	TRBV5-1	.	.	TGCGCCAGCAGCTTGGGGCACACGAGAGAGACCCAGTACTTC	CASSLGHTRETQYF
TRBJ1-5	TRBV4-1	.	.	TGCGCCAGCAGCCAAGATATGACAGGTGTCCAGCCCCAGCATTTT	CASSQDMTGVQPQHF
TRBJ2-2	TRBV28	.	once	TGTGCCAGCAGTTTATTACAGATAAACACCGGGGAGCTGTTTTTT	CASSLLQINTGELFF
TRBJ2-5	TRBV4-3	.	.	TGCGCCAGCAGCCAAGATTTCGTACGTTCTTGGGAGACAGGGAGGACAGAGACCCAGTACTTC	CASSQDFVRSWETGRTETQYF
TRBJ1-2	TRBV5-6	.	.	TGTGCCAGCCTCCGAACTTACAGCGGCAATGGCTACACCTTC	CASLRTYSGNGYTF